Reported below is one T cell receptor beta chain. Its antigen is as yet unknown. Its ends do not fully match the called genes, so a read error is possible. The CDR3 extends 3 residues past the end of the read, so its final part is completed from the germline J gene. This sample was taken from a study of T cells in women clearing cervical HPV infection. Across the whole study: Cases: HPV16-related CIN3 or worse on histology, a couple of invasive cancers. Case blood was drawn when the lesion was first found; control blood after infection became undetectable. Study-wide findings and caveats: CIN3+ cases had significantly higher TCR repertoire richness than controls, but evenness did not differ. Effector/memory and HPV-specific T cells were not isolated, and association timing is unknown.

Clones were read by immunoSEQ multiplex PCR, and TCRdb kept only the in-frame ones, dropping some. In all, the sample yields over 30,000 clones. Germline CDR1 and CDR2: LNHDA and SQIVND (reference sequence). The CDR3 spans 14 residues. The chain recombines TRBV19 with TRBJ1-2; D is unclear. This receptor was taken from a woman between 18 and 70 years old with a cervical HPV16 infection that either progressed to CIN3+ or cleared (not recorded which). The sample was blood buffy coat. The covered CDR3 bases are TGTGCCAGTAGTATAACACTTCTAGGTTATGAC. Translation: CASSITLLGYD. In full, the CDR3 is CASSITLLGYDYTF.